This TCR beta chain was captured by sequencing in a study of T-cell reconstitution after alpha-beta-depleted transplantation in children. Study results and caveats: Reportedly, roughly two months post-transplant, alpha-beta T cells arose from several hundred expanded graft clones. From surviving recipient T cells and thymic progenitors came the high day-60 TCRbeta diversity observed in some patients. Newly generated T cells supplied most T-cell counts and diversity one year post-transplant.

Unique molecular identifiers featured in how the TCRbeta library was prepared. TCRdb re-called the PCR reads through MiXCR, storing one row per CDR3 protein. The sample shows 200,000 to 250,000 distinct CDR3 sequences, about a tenth of them seen only once. The V gene end was trimmed by 8 bases and the J gene end by 2 bases; junction bases not matched to a gene: 9. Germline lookup yields CDR1 LGHNA and CDR2 YSLEER. CDR3 length equals 16 residues. Points on this clonotype: Its antigen remains unknown.

This chain uses TRBV4-3 with TRBJ2-7; 13 bases align to TRBD2. This clonotype originated in a child under two years old with acute myeloid leukemia, due to receive a stem cell transplant. The sample was PBMCs, taken before TCRalphabeta/CD19-depleted stem cell transplant. The CDR3 DNA sequence: TGCGCCAGCGATGGGACTAGCGGGAAGAAGGCCTACGAGCAGTACTTC. Translated, it gives CASDGTSGKKAYEQYF.